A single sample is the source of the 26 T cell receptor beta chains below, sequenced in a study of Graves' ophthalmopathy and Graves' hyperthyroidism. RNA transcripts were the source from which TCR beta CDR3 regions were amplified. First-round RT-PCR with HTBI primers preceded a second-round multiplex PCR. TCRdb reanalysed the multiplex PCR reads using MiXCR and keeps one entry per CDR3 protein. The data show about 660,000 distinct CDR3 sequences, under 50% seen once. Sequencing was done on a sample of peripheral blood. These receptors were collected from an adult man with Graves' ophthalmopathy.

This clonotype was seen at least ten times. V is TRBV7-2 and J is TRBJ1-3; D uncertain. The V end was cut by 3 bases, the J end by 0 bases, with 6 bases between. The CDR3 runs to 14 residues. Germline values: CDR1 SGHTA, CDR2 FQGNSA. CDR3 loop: CASSFGSSGNTIYF. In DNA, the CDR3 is TGTGCCAGCAGCTTCGGCTCCTCTGGAAACACCATATATTTT.

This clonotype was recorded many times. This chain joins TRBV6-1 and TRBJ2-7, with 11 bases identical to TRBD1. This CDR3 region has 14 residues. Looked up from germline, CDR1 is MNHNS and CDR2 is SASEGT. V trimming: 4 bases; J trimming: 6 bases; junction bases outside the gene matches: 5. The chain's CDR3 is CASSARDRGIEQYF. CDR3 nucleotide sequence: TGTGCCAGCAGTGCCCGGGACAGGGGGATCGAGCAGTACTTC.

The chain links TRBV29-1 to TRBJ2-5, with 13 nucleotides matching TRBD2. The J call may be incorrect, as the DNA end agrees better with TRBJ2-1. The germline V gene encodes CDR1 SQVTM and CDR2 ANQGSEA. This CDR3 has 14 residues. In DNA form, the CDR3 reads TGCAGCGTTGAAGGGACTAGCGGGAGCCGTTCGCAGTTCTTC. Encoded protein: CSVEGTSGSRSQFF.

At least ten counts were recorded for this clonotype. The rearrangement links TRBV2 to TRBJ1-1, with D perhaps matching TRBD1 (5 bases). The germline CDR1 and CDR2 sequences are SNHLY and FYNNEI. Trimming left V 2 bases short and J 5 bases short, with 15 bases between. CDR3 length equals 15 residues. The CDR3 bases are TGTGCCAGCAGTGAATTGGGGGTCCCGGGGACTGAAGCTTTCTTT. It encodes CASSELGVPGTEAFF.

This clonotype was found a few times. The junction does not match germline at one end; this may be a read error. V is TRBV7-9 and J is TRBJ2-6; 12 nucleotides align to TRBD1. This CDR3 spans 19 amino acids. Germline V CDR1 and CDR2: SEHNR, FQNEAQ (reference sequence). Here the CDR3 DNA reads TGCGCCAGCAGCCTCCAACCGGGACAGGGGGCTTCTGGGGCCAACGTCCTGACTTTC. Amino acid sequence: CASSLQPGQGASGANVLTF.

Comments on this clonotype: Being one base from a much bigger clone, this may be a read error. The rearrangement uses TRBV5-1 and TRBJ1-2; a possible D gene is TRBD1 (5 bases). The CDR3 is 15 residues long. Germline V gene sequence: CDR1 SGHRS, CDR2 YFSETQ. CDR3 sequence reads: CASSLVAGSARGHTF. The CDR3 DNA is TGCGCCAGCAGCTTGGTTGCAGGGTCGGCGCGTGGCCACACCTTC.

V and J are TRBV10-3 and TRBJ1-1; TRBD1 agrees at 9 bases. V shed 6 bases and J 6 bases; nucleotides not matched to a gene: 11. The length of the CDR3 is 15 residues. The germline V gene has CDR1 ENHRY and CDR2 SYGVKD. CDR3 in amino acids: CAISGQGTEGAEAFF. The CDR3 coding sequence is TGTGCCATCAGCGGACAGGGGACGGAGGGGGCTGAAGCTTTCTTT.

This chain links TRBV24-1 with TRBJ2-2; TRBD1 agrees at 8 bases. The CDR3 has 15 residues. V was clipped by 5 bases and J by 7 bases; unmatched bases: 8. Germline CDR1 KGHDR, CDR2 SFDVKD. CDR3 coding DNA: TGTGCCACCAGTGTCGGGACAGGTCATAGCGGGGAGCTGTTTTTT. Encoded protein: CATSVGTGHSGELFF.

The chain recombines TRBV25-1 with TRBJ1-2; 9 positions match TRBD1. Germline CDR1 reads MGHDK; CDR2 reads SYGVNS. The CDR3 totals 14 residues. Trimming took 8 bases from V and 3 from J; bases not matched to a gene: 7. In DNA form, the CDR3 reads TGTGCCAGCGTCCGGGACAGGGTTGACTATGGCTACACCTTC. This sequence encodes CASVRDRVDYGYTF.

The CDR3 DNA follows: TGCGCCAGCAGCGTTACATGGGATCAGCCCCAGCATTTT. It encodes CASSVTWDQPQHF. V and J are TRBV5-1 and TRBJ1-5; D unresolved. Trimming took 4 bases from V and 5 from J, leaving 10 bases between them. CDR3 length: 13 residues. Germline V gene sequence: CDR1 SGHRS, CDR2 YFSETQ.

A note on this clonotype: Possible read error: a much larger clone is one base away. For the CDR3, the DNA is TGCGGCGTTGAAGATGTTACTGGGCGGGGAGAGACCCAGTACTTC. Its translation: CGVEDVTGRGETQYF. The chain uses TRBV29-1 and TRBJ2-5, with D maybe TRBD2 (6 bases). This CDR3 contains 15 residues. Per germline, CDR1 SQVTM and CDR2 ANQGSEA. Full variable domain (rest looked up from reference TRBV29-1 and TRBJ2-5): SAVISQKPSRDICQRGTSLTIQCQVDSQVTMMFWYRQQPGQSLTLIATANQGSEATYESGFVIDKFPISRPNLTFSTLTVSNMSPEDSSIYLCGVEDVTGRGETQYFGPGTRLLVL.

CDR3 nucleotides: TGTGCCAGCAGTGACGGGGGCGGCAATCAGCCCCAGCATTTT. Translation: CASSDGGGNQPQHF. V gene TRBV25-1 combines with J gene TRBJ1-5, with a weak D call TRBD1 (6 bases). CDR1 is MGHDK and CDR2 is SYGVNS in the germline V gene. This CDR3 comprises 14 residues. V lost 3 bases to trimming and J lost 2 bases, with 8 bases between them.

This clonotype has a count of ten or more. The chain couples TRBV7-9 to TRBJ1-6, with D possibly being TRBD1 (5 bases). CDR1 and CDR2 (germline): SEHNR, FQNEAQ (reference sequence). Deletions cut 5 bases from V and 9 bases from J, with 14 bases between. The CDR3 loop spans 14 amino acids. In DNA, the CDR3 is TGTGCCAGCAGCCCCTCGGGGGGAAGTTCACCCCTCCACTTT. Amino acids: CASSPSGGSSPLHF.

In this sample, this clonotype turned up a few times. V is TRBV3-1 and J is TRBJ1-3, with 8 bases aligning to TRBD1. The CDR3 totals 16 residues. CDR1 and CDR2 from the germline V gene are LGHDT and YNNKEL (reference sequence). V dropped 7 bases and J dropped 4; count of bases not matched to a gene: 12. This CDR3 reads CASTPAWTGRGNTIYF. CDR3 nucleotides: TGTGCCAGCACCCCTGCTTGGACAGGGCGCGGAAACACCATATATTTT.

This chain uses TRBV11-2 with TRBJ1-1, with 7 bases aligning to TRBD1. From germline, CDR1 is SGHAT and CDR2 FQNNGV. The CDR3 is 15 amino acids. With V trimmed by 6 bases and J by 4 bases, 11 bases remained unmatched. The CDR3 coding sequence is TGTGCCAGCAGTAATACTAACAGGGGCCGCACTGAAGCTTTCTTT. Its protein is CASSNTNRGRTEAFF.

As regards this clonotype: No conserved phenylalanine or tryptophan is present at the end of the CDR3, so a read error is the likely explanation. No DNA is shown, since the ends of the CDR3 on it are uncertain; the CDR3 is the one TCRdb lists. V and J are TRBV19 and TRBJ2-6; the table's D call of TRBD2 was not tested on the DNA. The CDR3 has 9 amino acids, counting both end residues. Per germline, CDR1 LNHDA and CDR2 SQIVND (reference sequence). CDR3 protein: CASSLRDII.

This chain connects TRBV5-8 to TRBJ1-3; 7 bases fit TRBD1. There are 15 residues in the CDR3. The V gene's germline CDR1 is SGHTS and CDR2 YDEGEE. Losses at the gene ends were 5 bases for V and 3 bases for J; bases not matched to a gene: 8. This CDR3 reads CASSSRQGHGNTIYF. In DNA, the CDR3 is TGTGCCAGCAGTTCTAGACAGGGACATGGAAACACCATATATTTT.

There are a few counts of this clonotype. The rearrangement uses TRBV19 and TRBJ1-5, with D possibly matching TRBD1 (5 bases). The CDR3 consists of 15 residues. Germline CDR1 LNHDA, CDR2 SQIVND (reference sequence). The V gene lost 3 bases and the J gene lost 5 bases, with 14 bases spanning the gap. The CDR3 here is CASSIAPQGDQPQHF. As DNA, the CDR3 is TGTGCCAGTAGTATTGCCCCTCAGGGTGATCAGCCCCAGCATTTT.

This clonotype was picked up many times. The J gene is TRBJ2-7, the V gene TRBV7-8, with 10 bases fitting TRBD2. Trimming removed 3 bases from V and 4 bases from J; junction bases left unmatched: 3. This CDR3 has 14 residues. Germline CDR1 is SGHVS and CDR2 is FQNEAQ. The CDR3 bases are TGTGCCAGCAGCTTCGGGACTAGCGCGTACGAGCAGTACTTC. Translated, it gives CASSFGTSAYEQYF.

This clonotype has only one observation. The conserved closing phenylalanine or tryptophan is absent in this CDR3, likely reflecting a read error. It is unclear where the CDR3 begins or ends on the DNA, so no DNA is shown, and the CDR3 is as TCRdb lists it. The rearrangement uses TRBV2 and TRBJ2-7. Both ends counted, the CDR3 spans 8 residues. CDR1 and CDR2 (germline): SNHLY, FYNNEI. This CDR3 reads CASSEGVS.

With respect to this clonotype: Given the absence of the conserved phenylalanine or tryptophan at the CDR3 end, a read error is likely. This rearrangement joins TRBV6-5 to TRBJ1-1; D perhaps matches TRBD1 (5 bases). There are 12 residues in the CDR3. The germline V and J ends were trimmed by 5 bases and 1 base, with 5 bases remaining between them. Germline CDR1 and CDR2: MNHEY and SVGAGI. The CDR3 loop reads CASSDRNTEAFS. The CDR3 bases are TGTGCCAGCAGTGACAGGAACACTGAAGCTTTCTCT.

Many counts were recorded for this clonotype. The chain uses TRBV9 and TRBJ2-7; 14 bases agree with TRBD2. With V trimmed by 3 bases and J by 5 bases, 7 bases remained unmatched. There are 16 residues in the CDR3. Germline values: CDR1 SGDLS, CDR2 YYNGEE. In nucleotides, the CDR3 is TGTGCCAGCAGCGCGGGACTAGCGGGAGCGTCCCACGAGCAGTACTTC. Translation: CASSAGLAGASHEQYF.

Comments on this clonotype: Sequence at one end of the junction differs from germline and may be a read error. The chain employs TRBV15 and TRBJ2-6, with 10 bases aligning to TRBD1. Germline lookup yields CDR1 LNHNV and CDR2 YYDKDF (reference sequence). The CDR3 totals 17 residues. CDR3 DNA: TGTGCCACCAGCAGAGATCAGGAGGGGACAGGGGCCGACGTCCTGACTTTC. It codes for CATSRDQEGTGADVLTF.

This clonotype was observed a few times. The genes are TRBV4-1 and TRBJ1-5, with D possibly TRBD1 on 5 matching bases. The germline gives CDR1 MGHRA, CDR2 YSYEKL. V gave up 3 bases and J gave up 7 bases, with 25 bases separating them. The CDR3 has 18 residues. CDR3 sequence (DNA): TGCGCCAGCAGCCACCCGGGGCAAGTATCCGGGCCGAAGCAGCCCCAGCATTTT. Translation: CASSHPGQVSGPKQPQHF.

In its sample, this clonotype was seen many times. This CDR3 reads CASGGQTFLYGYTF. The CDR3 nucleotides are TGTGCCAGTGGGGGACAGACATTTTTATATGGCTACACCTTC. The chain employs TRBV2 and TRBJ1-2; 7 nucleotides line up with TRBD1. CDR1 is SNHLY and CDR2 is FYNNEI in the germline V gene. Trimming took 9 bases from V and 5 from J; bases not matched to a gene: 12. The CDR3 extends over 14 amino acids.

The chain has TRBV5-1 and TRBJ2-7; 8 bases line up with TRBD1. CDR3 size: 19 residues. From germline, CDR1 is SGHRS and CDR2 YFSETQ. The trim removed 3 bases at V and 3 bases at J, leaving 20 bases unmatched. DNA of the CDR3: TGCGCCAGCAGCTCTTTGGGGGAGACAGGGGACGACGGTATCTACGAGCAGTACTTC. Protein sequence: CASSSLGETGDDGIYEQYF.